The 13 T cell receptor beta chains below all came from one sample that was sequenced in a study of long-term antiretroviral therapy in people with HIV. Investigators performed immunoSEQ version v3.0 at survey level. TCRdb's table, derived via immunoSEQ multiplex PCR, lists solely in-frame clones and lacks some. The table shows roughly 38,000 clones, with approximately 85% occurring only once. Material: unsorted PBMCs, obtained 0.3 years after starting antiretroviral therapy. These receptors all come from a man younger than 35 with HIV.

The chain recombines TRBV13 with TRBJ2-7, with D tentatively TRBD1 or TRBD2 (6 bases each). Germline CDR1 and CDR2: PRHDT and FYEKMQ (reference sequence). This CDR3 is built from 14 residues. With 6 bases removed from V and 3 bases from J, the gap between germline ends came to 15 bases. The CDR3 reads CASSSNREVYEQYF. In nucleotides, the CDR3 is TGTGCCAGCAGTTCAAACAGGGAGGTCTACGAGCAGTACTTC.

The chain recombines TRBV23-1 with TRBJ2-5; 9 bases agree with TRBD2. TRBV23-1 is identified as an open reading frame with a role that is uncertain. Trimming cost V 0 bases and J 5 bases; bases outside gene matches: 13. This CDR3 contains 18 residues. The CDR3 sequence is CASSQSPHRLAGVETQYF. As DNA, the CDR3 is TGCGCCAGCAGTCAATCGCCCCATCGCTTAGCGGGAGTTGAGACCCAGTACTTC.

In its sample, this clone is medium-sized. The gene calls are TRBV9 and TRBJ2-1; D possibly matches TRBD1 or TRBD2 (5 bases each). Trimming shortened V by 0 bases and J by 8 bases, and 15 bases separated the two germline ends. The CDR3 contains 15 residues. The V gene's germline CDR1 is SGDLS and CDR2 YYNGEE. CDR3 DNA: TGTGCCAGCAGCGTAGCTGGAATATGGGACGATGAGCAGTTCTTC. Protein product: CASSVAGIWDDEQFF.

This chain links TRBV19 with TRBJ1-2; D is perhaps TRBD1 (6 bases). Germline V CDR1 and CDR2: LNHDA, SQIVND (reference sequence). V gave up 1 base and J gave up 4 bases, with 10 bases separating them. This CDR3 contains 14 residues. Here the CDR3 DNA reads TGTGCCAGTAGTATAGGGTACAGGGCCTATGGCTACACCTTC. Translating gives CASSIGYRAYGYTF.

J is TRBJ2-1 and V is TRBV30; D might be TRBD2 (6 bases). This CDR3 comprises 14 residues. The V end was cut by 0 bases, the J end by 3 bases, with 9 bases between. Germline V CDR1 and CDR2: GTSNPN, SVGIG (reference sequence). The CDR3 DNA reads TGTGCCTGGAGTGTGCAGGGAGGCTACAATGAGCAGTTCTTC. Its protein is CAWSVQGGYNEQFF.

The V and J genes are TRBV7-3 and TRBJ2-5, with 7 bases fitting TRBD1. This CDR3 has 17 residues. CDR1 and CDR2 from the germline V gene are SGHTA and FQGTGA. The junction had 14 bases not matched to a gene; V was cut back by 5 bases and J by 2 bases. CDR3 loop: CASSPRPGTEAQETQYF. CDR3 bases: TGTGCCAGCAGCCCCCGCCCCGGGACAGAGGCGCAAGAGACCCAGTACTTC.

This clone appeared a single time. The chain's CDR3 is CASSPHTTYNEQFF. The CDR3, as DNA: TGTGCCAGCAGTCCGCACACTACATACAATGAGCAGTTCTTC. This chain links TRBV6-5 with TRBJ2-1; D is uncertain. The CDR3 is 14 residues long. The V and J ends lost 5 bases and 4 bases respectively, with 12 bases between them. Germline V lookup: CDR1 MNHEY, CDR2 SVGAGI.

This clone was detected a few times. The chain has TRBV5-6 and TRBJ2-7, with a possible D match to TRBD2 (5 bases). Trimming shortened V by 0 bases and J by 5 bases, and 9 bases separated the two germline ends. The CDR3 is 13 amino acids. Germline CDR1 and CDR2: SGHDT and YYEEEE. CDR3 residues: CASSLGGSHEQYF. In DNA, the CDR3 is TGTGCCAGCAGCTTGGGAGGGTCCCACGAGCAGTACTTC.

This clone appeared a single time. V is TRBV4-1 and J is TRBJ2-1, with 7 bases fitting TRBD2. CDR3 size: 16 residues. Trimming removed 3 bases from V and 9 bases from J; junction bases left unmatched: 14. Per the germline V gene, CDR1 is MGHRA and CDR2 is YSYEKL. The CDR3 bases are TGCGCCAGCAGCCAGGACGGGAGCGGGAAATTAGGTGAGCAGTTCTTC. Amino acid sequence: CASSQDGSGKLGEQFF.

This clone was seen just once. The CDR3 is CAWSVLTPRGREQFF. The CDR3 DNA reads as TGTGCCTGGAGTGTATTAACCCCGCGGGGGCGTGAGCAGTTCTTC. This chain connects TRBV30 to TRBJ2-1; D may be TRBD2 (7 bases). Germline lookup yields CDR1 GTSNPN and CDR2 SVGIG (reference sequence). The V end was cut by 0 bases, the J end by 9 bases, with 18 bases between. The CDR3 length is 15 residues.

V usage is TRBV27 and J usage is TRBJ1-2; D is unclear. The CDR3 is 14 residues long. Per germline, CDR1 MNHEY and CDR2 SMNVEV (reference sequence). V was clipped by 6 bases and J by 2 bases, with 13 bases between them. CDR3 loop: CASRGLPPNYGYTF. DNA of the CDR3: TGTGCCAGCAGGGGCCTCCCCCCAAACTATGGCTACACCTTC.

The chain uses TRBV9 and TRBJ1-2; D uncertain. The germline V and J ends were trimmed by 6 bases and 5 bases, with 8 bases remaining between them. In germline, CDR1 is SGDLS, CDR2 YYNGEE. This CDR3 comprises 11 residues. Here the CDR3 DNA reads TGTGCCAGCACGGGCCTTTATGGCTACACCTTC. Its translation: CASTGLYGYTF.

This chain uses TRBV30 with TRBJ2-1; 7 positions agree with TRBD1. This CDR3 is 14 amino acids long. Unmatched junction bases numbered 4, after V lost 5 bases and J lost 0 bases. Germline CDR1 is GTSNPN and CDR2 is SVGIG (reference sequence). The CDR3 nucleotides read TGTGCCTGGGGGAGACAGGGCTCCTACAATGAGCAGTTCTTC. Amino acids: CAWGRQGSYNEQFF.